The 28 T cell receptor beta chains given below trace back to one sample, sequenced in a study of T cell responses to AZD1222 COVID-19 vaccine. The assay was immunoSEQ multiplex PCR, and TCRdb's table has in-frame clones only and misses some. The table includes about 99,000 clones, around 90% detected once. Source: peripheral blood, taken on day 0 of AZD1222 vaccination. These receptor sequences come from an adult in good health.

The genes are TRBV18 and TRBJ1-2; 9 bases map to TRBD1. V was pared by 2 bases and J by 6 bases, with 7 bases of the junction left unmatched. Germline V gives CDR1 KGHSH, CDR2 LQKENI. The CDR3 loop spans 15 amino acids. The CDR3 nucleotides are TGTGCCAGCTCACCAACACAGGGGGCGCGAGATGGCTACACCTTC. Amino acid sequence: CASSPTQGARDGYTF.

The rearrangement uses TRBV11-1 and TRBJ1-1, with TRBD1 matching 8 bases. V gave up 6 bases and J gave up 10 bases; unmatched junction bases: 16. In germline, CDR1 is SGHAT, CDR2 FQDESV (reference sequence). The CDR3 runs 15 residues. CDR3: CASRPGTGKAEGAFF. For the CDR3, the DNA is TGTGCCAGCAGACCCGGGACAGGAAAAGCCGAGGGAGCTTTCTTT.

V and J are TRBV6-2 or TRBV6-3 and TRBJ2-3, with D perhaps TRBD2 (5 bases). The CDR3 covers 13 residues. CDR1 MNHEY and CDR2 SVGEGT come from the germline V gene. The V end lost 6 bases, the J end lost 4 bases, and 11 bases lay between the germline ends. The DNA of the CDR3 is TGTGCCAGCAGCGATCGGGAATCAGATACGCAGTATTTT. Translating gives CASSDRESDTQYF.

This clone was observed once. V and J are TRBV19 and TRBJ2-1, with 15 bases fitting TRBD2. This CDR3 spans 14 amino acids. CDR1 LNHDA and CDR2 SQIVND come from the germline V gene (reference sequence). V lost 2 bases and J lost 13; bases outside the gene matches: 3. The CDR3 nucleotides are TGTGCCAGTAGTATATGGACTAGCGGGAGGGATCAGTTCTTC. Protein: CASSIWTSGRDQFF.

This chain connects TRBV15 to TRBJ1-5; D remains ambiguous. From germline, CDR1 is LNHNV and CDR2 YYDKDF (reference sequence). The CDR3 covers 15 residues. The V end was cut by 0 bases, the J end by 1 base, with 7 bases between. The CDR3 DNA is TGTGCCACCAGCAGAGATCGGGCCAGCAATCAGCCCCAGCATTTT. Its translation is CATSRDRASNQPQHF.

CDR3 residues: CASSQEARVSEQYF. DNA of the CDR3: TGCGCCAGCAGCCAAGAAGCCAGGGTGAGCGAGCAGTACTTC. This rearrangement joins TRBV4-1 to TRBJ2-7, with a weak D call TRBD1 (5 bases). The CDR3 has 14 residues. Germline CDR1 MGHRA, CDR2 YSYEKL. V lost 0 bases and J 6 bases, leaving 12 bases between the germline ends.

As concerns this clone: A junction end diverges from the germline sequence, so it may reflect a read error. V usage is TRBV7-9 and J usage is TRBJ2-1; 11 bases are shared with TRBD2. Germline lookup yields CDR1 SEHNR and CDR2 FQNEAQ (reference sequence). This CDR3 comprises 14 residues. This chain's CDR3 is CASRLAGGRNEQFF. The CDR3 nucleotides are TGTGCCAGCAGGTTAGCGGGAGGGCGGAATGAGCAGTTCTTC.

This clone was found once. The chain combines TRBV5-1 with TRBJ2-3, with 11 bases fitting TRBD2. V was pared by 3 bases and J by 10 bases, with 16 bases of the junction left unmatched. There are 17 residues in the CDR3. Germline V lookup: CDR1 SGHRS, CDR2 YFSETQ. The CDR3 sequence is CASSSGTSGRFWDAQYF. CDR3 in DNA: TGCGCCAGCAGCTCAGGGACTAGCGGTCGTTTTTGGGATGCGCAGTATTTT.

The CDR3 loop is CASSPRMGTSGANEQFF. The DNA of the CDR3 is TGTGCCAGCAGCCCCAGGATGGGGACTAGCGGGGCCAATGAGCAGTTCTTC. The rearrangement joins TRBV21-1 to TRBJ2-1; whether TRBD2, the table's D call, matches the DNA was not checked. TRBV21-1 is given as a pseudogene. There are 17 residues in the CDR3.

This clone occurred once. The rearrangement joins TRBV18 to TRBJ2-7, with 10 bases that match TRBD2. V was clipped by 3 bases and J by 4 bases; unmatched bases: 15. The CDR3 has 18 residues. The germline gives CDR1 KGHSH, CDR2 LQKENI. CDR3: CASSPRPGDSGRYYEQYF. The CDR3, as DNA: TGTGCCAGCTCACCTCGCCCAGGGGATAGCGGGAGGTATTACGAGCAGTACTTC.

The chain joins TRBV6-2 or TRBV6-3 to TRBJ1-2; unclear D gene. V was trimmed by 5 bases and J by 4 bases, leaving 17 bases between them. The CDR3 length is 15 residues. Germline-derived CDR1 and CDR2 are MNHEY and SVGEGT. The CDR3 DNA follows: TGTGCCAGCAGTCCCCGGGGTACCTGGGGCTATGGCTACACCTTC. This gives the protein CASSPRGTWGYGYTF.

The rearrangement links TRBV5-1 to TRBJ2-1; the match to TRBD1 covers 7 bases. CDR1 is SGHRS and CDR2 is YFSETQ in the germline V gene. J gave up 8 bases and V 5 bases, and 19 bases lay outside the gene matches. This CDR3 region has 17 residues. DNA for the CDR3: TGCGCCAGCAGTTCCTCAGGGGCACGGTCCGACAGGGATGAGCAGTTCTTC. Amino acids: CASSSSGARSDRDEQFF.

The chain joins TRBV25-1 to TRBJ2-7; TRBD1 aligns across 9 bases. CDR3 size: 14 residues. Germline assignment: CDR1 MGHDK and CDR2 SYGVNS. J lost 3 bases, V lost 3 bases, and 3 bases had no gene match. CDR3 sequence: CASSDDRGVYEQYF. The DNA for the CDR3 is TGTGCCAGCAGTGATGACAGGGGGGTCTACGAGCAGTACTTC.

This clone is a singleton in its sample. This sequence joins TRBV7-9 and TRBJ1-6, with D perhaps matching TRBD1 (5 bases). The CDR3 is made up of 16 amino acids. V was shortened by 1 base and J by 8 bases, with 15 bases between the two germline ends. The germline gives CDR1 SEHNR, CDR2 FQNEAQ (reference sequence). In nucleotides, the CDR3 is TGTGCCAGCAGCTTAGGGTCAGGGCTGGGGGATTCACCCCTCCACTTT. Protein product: CASSLGSGLGDSPLHF.

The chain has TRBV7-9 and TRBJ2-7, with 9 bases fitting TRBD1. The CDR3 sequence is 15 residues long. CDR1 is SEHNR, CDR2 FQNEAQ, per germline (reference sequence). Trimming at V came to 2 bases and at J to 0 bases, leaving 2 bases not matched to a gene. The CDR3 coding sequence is TGTGCCAGCAGCTTAAAGGGACAGGGCTCCTACGAGCAGTACTTC. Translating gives CASSLKGQGSYEQYF.

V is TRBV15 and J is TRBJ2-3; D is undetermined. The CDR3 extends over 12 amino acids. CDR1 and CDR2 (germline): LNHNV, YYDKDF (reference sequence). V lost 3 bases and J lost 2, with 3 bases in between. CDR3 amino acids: CATSSNTDTQYF. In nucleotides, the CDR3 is TGTGCCACCAGCAGCAACACAGATACGCAGTATTTT.

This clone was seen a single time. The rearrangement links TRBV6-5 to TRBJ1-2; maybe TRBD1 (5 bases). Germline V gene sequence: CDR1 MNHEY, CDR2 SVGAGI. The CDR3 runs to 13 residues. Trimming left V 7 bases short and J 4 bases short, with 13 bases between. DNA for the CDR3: TGTGCCAGCACGAGGAGGGGAGGCTATGGCTACACCTTC. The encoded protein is CASTRRGGYGYTF.

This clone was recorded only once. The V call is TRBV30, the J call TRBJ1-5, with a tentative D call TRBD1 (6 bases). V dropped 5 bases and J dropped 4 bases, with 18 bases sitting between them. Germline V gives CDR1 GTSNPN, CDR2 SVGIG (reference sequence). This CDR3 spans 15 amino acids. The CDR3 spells CAWSRGGRGNQPQHF. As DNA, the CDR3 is TGTGCCTGGTCGAGGGGGGGGCGAGGGAATCAGCCCCAGCATTTT.

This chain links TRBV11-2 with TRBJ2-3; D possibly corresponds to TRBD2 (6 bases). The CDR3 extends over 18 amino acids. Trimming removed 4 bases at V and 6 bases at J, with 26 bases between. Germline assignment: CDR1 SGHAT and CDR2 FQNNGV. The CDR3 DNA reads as TGTGCCAGCAGCTCGCCCCGGAGGGGTAAGGCCATACGGGATACGCAGTATTTT. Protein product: CASSSPRRGKAIRDTQYF.

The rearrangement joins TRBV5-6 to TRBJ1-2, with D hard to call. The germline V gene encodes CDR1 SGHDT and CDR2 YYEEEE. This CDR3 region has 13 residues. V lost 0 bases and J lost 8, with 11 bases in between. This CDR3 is CASSLANRVGYTF. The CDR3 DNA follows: TGTGCCAGCAGCTTGGCCAACCGGGTCGGCTACACCTTC.

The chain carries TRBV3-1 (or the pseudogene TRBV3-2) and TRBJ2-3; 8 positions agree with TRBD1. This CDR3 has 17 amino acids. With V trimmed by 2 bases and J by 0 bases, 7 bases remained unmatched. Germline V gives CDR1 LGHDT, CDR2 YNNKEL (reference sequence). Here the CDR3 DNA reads TGTGCCAGCAGCCAACTCACAGACAGGGGTAGCACAGATACGCAGTATTTT. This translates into CASSQLTDRGSTDTQYF.

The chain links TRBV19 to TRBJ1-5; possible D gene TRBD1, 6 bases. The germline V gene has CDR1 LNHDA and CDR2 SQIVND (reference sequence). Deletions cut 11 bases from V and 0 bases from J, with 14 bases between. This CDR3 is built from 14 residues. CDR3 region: CAGGQPYSNQPQHF. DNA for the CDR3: TGTGCCGGAGGACAGCCGTATAGCAATCAGCCCCAGCATTTT. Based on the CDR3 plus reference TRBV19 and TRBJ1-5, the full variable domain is DGGITQSPKYLFRKEGQNVTLSCEQNLNHDAMYWYRQDPGQGLRLIYYSQIVNDFQKGDIAEGYSVSREKKESFPLTVTSAQKNPTAFYLCAGGQPYSNQPQHFGDGTRLSIL.

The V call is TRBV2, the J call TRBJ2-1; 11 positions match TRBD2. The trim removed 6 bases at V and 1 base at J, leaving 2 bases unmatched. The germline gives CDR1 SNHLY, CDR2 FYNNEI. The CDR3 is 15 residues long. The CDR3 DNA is TGTGCCAGCAGACTAGCGGGAGAATCCTACAATGAGCAGTTCTTC. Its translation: CASRLAGESYNEQFF.

CDR3 nucleotide sequence: TGTGCCAGCAGAATCACGCATGCAACTAATGAAAAACTGTTTTTT. Its translation: CASRITHATNEKLFF. This chain joins TRBV6-5 and TRBJ1-4, with D unclear. This CDR3 region has 15 residues. Germline values: CDR1 MNHEY, CDR2 SVGAGI. The ends were cut back, 6 bases at V and 0 bases at J, with 11 bases in the middle.

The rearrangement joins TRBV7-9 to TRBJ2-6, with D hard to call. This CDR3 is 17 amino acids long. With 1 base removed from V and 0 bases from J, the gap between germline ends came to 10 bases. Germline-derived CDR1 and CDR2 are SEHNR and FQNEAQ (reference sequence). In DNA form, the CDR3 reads TGTGCCAGCAGCTTAGTCGGACGGCTCTCTGGGGCCAACGTCCTGACTTTC. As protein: CASSLVGRLSGANVLTF.

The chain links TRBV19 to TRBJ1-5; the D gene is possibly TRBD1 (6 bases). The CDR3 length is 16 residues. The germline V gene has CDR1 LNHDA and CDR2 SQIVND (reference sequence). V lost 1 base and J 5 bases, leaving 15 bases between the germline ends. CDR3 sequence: CASSIGTGALDQPQHF. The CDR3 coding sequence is TGTGCCAGTAGTATAGGGACGGGGGCCCTCGATCAGCCCCAGCATTTT.

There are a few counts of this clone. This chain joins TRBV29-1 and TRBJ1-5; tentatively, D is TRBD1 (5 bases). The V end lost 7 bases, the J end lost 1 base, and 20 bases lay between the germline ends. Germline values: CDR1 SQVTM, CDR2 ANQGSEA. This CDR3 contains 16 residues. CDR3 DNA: TGCAGCGCCCCGCGGGGGGGGTGGGAAAGCAATCAGCCCCAGCATTTT. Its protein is CSAPRGGWESNQPQHF.

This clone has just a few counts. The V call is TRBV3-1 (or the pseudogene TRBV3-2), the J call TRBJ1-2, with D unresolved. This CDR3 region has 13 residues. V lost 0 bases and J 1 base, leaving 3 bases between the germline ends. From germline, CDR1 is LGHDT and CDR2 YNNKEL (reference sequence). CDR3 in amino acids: CASSQDGNYGYTF. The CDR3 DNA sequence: TGTGCCAGCAGCCAAGACGGTAACTATGGCTACACCTTC.